The sequence of this T cell receptor beta chain was determined in a study of Graves' ophthalmopathy and Graves' hyperthyroidism. This clonotype was seen at least ten times. With 3 bases removed from V and 4 bases from J, the gap between germline ends came to 15 bases. The CDR3 covers 15 residues. Germline CDR1 MGHDK, CDR2 SYGVNS. For repertoire sequencing, the TCR beta CDR3 regions were amplified from RNA transcripts. The library came from an HTBI-primed first-round RT-PCR and a second-round multiplex PCR. In TCRdb, the multiplex PCR reads were re-called with MiXCR into one record per CDR3 protein. The data contain roughly 400,000 distinct CDR3 sequences, about a sixth of them singletons.

The sequencing input was peripheral blood. J is TRBJ2-5 and V is TRBV25-1; TRBD1 might be the D (6 bases). The sequence came from an adult woman with stable Graves' hyperthyroidism. CDR3 loop: CASSDRGTSGETQYF. The CDR3, as DNA: TGTGCCAGCAGTGACAGGGGCACTTCGGGAGAGACCCAGTACTTC.